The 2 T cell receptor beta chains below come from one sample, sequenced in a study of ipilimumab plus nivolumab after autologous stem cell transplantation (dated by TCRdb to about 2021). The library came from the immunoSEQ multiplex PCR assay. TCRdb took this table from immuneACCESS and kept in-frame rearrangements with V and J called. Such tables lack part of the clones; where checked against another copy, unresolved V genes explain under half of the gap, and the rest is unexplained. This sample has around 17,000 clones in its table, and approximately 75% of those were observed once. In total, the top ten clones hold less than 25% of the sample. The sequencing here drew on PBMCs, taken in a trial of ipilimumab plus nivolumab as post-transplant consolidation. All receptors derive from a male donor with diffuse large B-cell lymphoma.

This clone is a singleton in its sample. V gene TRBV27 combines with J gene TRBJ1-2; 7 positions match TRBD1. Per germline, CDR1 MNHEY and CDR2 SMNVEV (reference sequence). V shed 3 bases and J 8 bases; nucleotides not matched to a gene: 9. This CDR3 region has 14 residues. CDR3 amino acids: CASSFRQGVGGYTF. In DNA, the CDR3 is TGTGCCAGCAGTTTCCGCCAGGGGGTAGGCGGCTACACCTTC.

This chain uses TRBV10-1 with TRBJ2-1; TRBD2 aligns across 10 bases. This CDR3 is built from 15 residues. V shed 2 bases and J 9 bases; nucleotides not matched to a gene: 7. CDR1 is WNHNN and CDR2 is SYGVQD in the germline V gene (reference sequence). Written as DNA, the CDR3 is TGCGCCAGCAGTGAGGGGAGCGGGGGGGCCGGTGAGCAGTTCTTC. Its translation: CASSEGSGGAGEQFF.